What follows describes a single T cell receptor (beta chain). Its antigen is not known. Together with a sample-barcoded 5' primer, a J-beta primer mix was included in a second PCR lasting about 6 to 11 cycles. Every sample returned 2.5 million or more CDR3-containing paired-end reads. TCRdb recomputed calls from the 5' RACE reads with MiXCR, one row per CDR3 protein. The profile shows roughly 930,000 distinct CDR3 sequences, 48% of them singletons. The sample originates from a study of blood T cells in healthy people across ages. Study results and limitations: Roughly linearly, TCR beta diversity per million T cells fell as age increased. The diversity estimates, figures obtained from one million T cells, were considered underestimates.

In germline, CDR1 is SGHTA, CDR2 FQGTGA. The CDR3 runs to 13 residues. Trimming removed 5 bases at V and 13 bases at J, with 18 bases between. It was roughly 10 milliliters of peripheral blood that were drawn from each donor. Sequencing input: blood. This clonotype originated in a man aged 25-40 years in good health. The V call is TRBV7-3, the J call TRBJ2-1, with D perhaps matching TRBD1 (6 bases). CDR3 DNA sequence: TGTGCCAGCAGCGACGGGCTCGGACAGCTACAGTTCTTC. Protein sequence: CASSDGLGQLQFF.